This is a list of T cell receptor beta chains from one sample in a study of regulatory T cells in long-lasting Graves disease. TCRdb processed the multiplex PCR reads anew with MiXCR; each CDR3 protein has one entry. Among 440,000 or so distinct CDR3 sequences, around 14% were seen once, and the ten largest hold 16%. The sample was also linked to a second study, of T cells in Graves' hyperthyroidism and ophthalmopathy.

Source: peripheral blood mononuclear cells (PBMCs), taken at new diagnosis, from a patient treated with antithyroid drugs. Receptors were obtained from a woman younger than 45 with Graves disease. Both conserved end residues are trimmed from each CDR3. Each record gives: V gene, clone size, CDR3 protein. Only some rows state a clone size, as once, few, many or a class for expanded clones.

>TRBV11-2|few
ASSPRLADHSYEQY
>TRBV5-1|NA
ASSLAGDSDEQF
>TRBV14|few
ASSQMGLAGHYNEQF
>TRBV11-2|many
ASSELQGSNEQF
>TRBV5-1|few
ASSAGGFLERTQY
>TRBV28|many
ASSLSGTITDTQY
>TRBV11-2|many
ASSSASGTPSKDTQY
>TRBV15|few
ATSTLDTQETQY
>TRBV10-3|few
AIRTGGSYTEAF
>TRBV11-3|many
ASSLRRRNTGELF
>TRBV2|NA
ASSDGRLQMLYQETQY
>TRBV3-1|many
ASSPRGGEQVNEQF
>TRBV20-1|many
SARAPSPSETQY
>TRBV18|NA
ASSRGITSGRHNEQF
>TRBV5-1|NA
ASSLGWGSNQPQH
>TRBV5-5|many
ASSSAGGPMNTEAF
>TRBV30|many
AWSVSLDGIQY
>TRBV10-3|many
AISGGLGVTYNEQF
>TRBV5-1|many
ASSLALTLNTEAF
>TRBV20-1|many
SGSARADTQY
>TRBV9|NA
ASSVTPSHSYNEQF